This T cell receptor beta chain was identified during a study of neurological immune-mediated disorders. General observations from the study: HTLV-1-associated myelopathy had the most TCR clonal expansion, whereas multiple sclerosis had the least (lower than in healthy controls).

The V gene's germline CDR1 is MDHEN and CDR2 SYDVKM. V trimming: 5 bases; J trimming: 8 bases; junction bases outside the gene matches: 8. CDR3 length: 13 amino acids. TCRdb processed the 5' RACE reads anew with MiXCR; each CDR3 protein has one entry. The table lists fewer than 45,000 distinct CDR3 sequences, nearly 7.5% of them singletons. The study used blood bank volunteers in Maryland, USA, as healthy controls. 2 million PBMCs stored at -80 C were the source of the unsorted libraries. This clonotype was detected many times. No antigen is known for it. The TCR originated in a woman in her thirties or forties in good health. The gene calls are TRBV28 and TRBJ1-2; 7 bases agree with TRBD1. Input material: PBMCs. CDR3: CASSLRTGRGYTF. In DNA, the CDR3 is TGTGCCAGCAGTCTCCGGACAGGAAGAGGCTACACCTTC.